This TCR beta chain was sequenced for a study of resident and recirculating memory T cells in vitiligo. Clones were sequenced by immunoSEQ multiplex PCR, and TCRdb holds only the in-frame ones, with some missing. The sample records 70,000 to 85,000 clones, roughly 90% being singletons. A word on this clone: Its antigen is not identified.

Overall study findings and caveats: Clonality differed among vitiligo lesions, with no unique dominant clone.

This TCR was sampled from a male donor with vitiligo. The sample consisted of blood.

In nucleotides, the CDR3 is TGTGCCAGCACCGGGACAGGGGTCCCAGATACGCAGTATTTT. This encodes CASTGTGVPDTQYF. This sequence joins TRBV9 and TRBJ2-3; 10 bases agree with TRBD1. The trim removed 6 bases at V and 4 bases at J, leaving 5 bases unmatched. This CDR3 is built from 14 residues. The germline CDR1 and CDR2 sequences are SGDLS and YYNGEE.